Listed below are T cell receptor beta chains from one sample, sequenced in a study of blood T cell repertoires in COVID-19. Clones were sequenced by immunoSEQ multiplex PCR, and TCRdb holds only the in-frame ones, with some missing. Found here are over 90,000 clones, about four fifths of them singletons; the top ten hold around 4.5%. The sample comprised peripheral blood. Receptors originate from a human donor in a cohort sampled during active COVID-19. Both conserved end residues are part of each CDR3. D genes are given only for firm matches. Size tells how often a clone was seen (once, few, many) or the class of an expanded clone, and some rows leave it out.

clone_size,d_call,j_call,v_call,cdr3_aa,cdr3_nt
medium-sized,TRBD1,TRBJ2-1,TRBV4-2,CASSLGGQGGNEQFF,TGTGCCAGCAGCCTTGGCGGACAGGGAGGCAATGAGCAGTTCTTC
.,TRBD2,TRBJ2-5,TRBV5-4,CASSYGLAGGRGTQYF,TGTGCCAGCAGTTACGGACTAGCGGGGGGGCGAGGGACCCAGTACTTC
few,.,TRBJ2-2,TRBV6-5,CASRSPGENTGELFF,TGTGCCAGCAGATCTCCAGGGGAAAACACCGGGGAGCTGTTTTTT
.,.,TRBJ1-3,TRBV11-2,CASSLDQGWSGNTIYF,TGTGCCAGCAGCTTAGATCAGGGTTGGTCTGGAAACACCATATATTTT
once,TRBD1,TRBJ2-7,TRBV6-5,CASSYGTGNYEQYF,TGTGCCAGCAGTTATGGGACAGGGAACTACGAGCAGTACTTC
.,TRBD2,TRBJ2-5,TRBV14,CASSQRAGGQETQYF,TGTGCCAGCAGCCAACGAGCGGGGGGACAAGAGACCCAGTACTTC
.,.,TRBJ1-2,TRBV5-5,CASSFYLSGDGYTF,TGTGCCAGCAGCTTTTACCTTTCGGGGGATGGCTACACCTTC
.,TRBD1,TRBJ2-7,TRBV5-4,CASSSGQGDAEQYF,TGTGCCAGCAGTTCGGGACAGGGGGATGCCGAGCAGTACTTC
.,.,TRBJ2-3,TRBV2,CASSEDGERIDTQYF,TGTGCCAGCAGTGAAGACGGGGAAAGGATAGATACGCAGTATTTT
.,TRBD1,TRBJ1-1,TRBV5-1,CASSLLGQGMTEAFF,TGCGCCAGCAGCTTGTTGGGACAGGGGATGACTGAAGCTTTCTTT
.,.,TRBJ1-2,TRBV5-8,CASSLMVTTNGYTF,TGTGCCAGCAGCTTGATGGTGACAACGAATGGCTACACCTTC
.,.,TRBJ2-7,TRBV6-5,CASRTTSSPSYEQYF,TGTGCCAGCAGAACTACTAGCTCTCCCTCCTACGAGCAGTACTTC
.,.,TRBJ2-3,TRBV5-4,CASSLWSEDTQYF,TGTGCCAGCAGCTTGTGGAGTGAAGATACGCAGTATTTT
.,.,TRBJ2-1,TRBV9,CASSVGGEARGEQFF,TGTGCCAGCAGCGTAGGGGGGGAAGCCCGGGGCGAGCAGTTCTTC
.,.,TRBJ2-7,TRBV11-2,CASSRKGNEQYF,TGTGCCAGCTCGCGGAAGGGGAACGAGCAGTACTTC
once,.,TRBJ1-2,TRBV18,CASSPDQVGYTF,TGTGCCAGCTCACCAGATCAGGTCGGCTACACCTTC
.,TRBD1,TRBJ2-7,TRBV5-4,CASSRDRLYEQYF,TGTGCCAGCAGCCGGGACAGGCTTTACGAGCAGTACTTC
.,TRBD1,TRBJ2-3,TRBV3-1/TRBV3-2,CASSHWDRGQTDTQYF,TGTGCCAGCAGCCACTGGGACAGGGGGCAGACAGATACGCAGTATTTT
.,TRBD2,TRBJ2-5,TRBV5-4,CASSPDVGGETQYF,TGTGCCAGCAGCCCGGACGTGGGGGGGGAGACCCAGTACTTC
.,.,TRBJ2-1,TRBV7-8,CASSIGLSGYLLVYNEQFF,TGTGCCAGCAGCATAGGACTCTCAGGGTACCTCCTTGTTTACAATGAGCAGTTCTTC
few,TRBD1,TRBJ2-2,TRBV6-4,CASSEGQGNTGELFF,TGTGCCAGCAGTGAAGGACAGGGGAACACCGGGGAGCTGTTTTTT
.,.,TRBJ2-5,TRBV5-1,CASSLAPGWGEETQYF,TGCGCCAGCAGCTTGGCCCCGGGGTGGGGAGAAGAGACCCAGTACTTC
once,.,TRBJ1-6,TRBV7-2,CASNSDKSFNSPLHF,TGTGCCAGCAATTCCGACAAAAGCTTTAATTCACCCCTCCACTTT